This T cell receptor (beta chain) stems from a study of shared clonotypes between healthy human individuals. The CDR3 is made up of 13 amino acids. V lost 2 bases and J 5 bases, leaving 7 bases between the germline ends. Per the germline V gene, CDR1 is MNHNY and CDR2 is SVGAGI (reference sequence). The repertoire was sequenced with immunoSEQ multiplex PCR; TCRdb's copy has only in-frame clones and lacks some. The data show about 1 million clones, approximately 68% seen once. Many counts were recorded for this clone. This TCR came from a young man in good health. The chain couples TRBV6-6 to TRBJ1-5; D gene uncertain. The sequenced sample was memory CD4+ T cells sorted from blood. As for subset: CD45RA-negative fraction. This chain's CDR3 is CASSYGHDQPQHF. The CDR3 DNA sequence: TGTGCCAGCAGTTACGGCCACGATCAGCCCCAGCATTTT.